Listed here are 17 T cell receptor beta chains from one sample, sequenced in a study of T cell changes during pregnancy in multiple sclerosis. Generated by immunoSEQ multiplex PCR, the TCRdb table keeps only in-frame clones and is missing some. The data show approximately 80,000 clones, 94% seen once. The sample consisted of peripheral blood, taken in the second trimester of pregnancy. Source of these receptors: a female donor in good health, enrolled as a control in a pregnancy study.

This clone was detected only a few times. The chain uses TRBV5-6 and TRBJ1-2; TRBD1 matches 7 bases. The CDR3 spans 14 residues. Trimming cost V 4 bases and J 2 bases; bases outside gene matches: 5. The V gene's germline CDR1 is SGHDT and CDR2 YYEEEE. CDR3 residues: CASSPDRLNYGYTF. The CDR3 DNA sequence: TGTGCCAGCAGCCCGGACAGGTTAAACTATGGCTACACCTTC.

The chain joins TRBV9 to TRBJ2-7; 13 nucleotides align to TRBD2. Germline CDR1 SGDLS, CDR2 YYNGEE. This CDR3 is 15 amino acids long. Trimming at V came to 4 bases and at J to 7 bases, leaving 8 bases not matched to a gene. The chain's CDR3 is CASSSGLAGVGEQYF. The CDR3 DNA is TGTGCCAGCAGCAGCGGACTAGCGGGAGTGGGGGAGCAGTACTTC.

V gene TRBV28 combines with J gene TRBJ2-7; D remains unclear. The CDR3 covers 10 residues. The V gene lost 6 bases and the J gene lost 3 bases, with 3 bases spanning the gap. CDR1 and CDR2 from the germline V gene are MDHEN and SYDVKM. CDR3 nucleotide sequence: TGTGCCAGCAGCAACTACGAGCAGTACTTC. It translates to CASSNYEQYF.

V is TRBV5-1 and J is TRBJ2-1; TRBD2 matches at 7 bases. CDR3 size: 15 residues. From germline, CDR1 is SGHRS and CDR2 YFSETQ. Trimming removed 2 bases from V and 2 bases from J; junction bases left unmatched: 4. Here the CDR3 DNA reads TGCGCCAGCAGCTTAGGCGGGAGTGCCTACAATGAGCAGTTCTTC. As protein: CASSLGGSAYNEQFF.

The chain carries TRBV7-6 and TRBJ2-1; weak D call: TRBD2 (6 bases). V was shortened by 5 bases and J by 12 bases, with 20 bases between the two germline ends. This CDR3 is built from 14 residues. In germline, CDR1 is SGHVS, CDR2 FNYEAQ. CDR3 amino acids: CASSPPPEGMSQFF. The CDR3 nucleotides are TGTGCCAGCAGCCCCCCCCCGGAGGGGATGTCGCAGTTCTTC.

This clone appeared once. V usage is TRBV7-9 and J usage is TRBJ1-1; 9 nucleotides agree with TRBD1. Germline CDR1 reads SEHNR; CDR2 reads FQNEAQ (reference sequence). This CDR3 is built from 14 residues. V gave up 3 bases and J gave up 4 bases; unmatched junction bases: 3. The CDR3 DNA reads TGTGCCAGCAGCTTTGAGACAGGGGGCACTGAAGCTTTCTTT. Residues: CASSFETGGTEAFF.

Notes on this clone: Distinct nucleotide sequences in the sample also encode this CDR3. The rearrangement joins TRBV28 to TRBJ2-7, with TRBD1 as a possible D gene (5 bases). Per the germline V gene, CDR1 is MDHEN and CDR2 is SYDVKM. This CDR3 comprises 12 residues. The V end lost 1 base, the J end lost 4 bases, and 5 bases lay between the germline ends. CDR3 DNA sequence: TGTGCCAGCAGTTTATCAGGGTACGAGCAGTACTTC. Residues: CASSLSGYEQYF. Combining the CDR3 with reference TRBV28 and TRBJ2-7 gives the whole variable domain DVKVTQSSRYLVKRTGEKVFLECVQDMDHENMFWYRQDPGLGLRLIYFSYDVKMKEKGDIPEGYSVSREKKERFSLILESASTNQTSMYLCASSLSGYEQYFGPGTRLTVT.

The chain links TRBV2 to TRBJ2-3, with D tentatively TRBD1 (6 bases). Germline V gene data show CDR1 as SNHLY and CDR2 as FYNNEI. V lost 5 bases and J 0 bases, leaving 12 bases between the germline ends. This CDR3 has 15 amino acids. CDR3: CASSKDRFSTDTQYF. The CDR3, as DNA: TGTGCCAGCAGTAAAGACAGGTTCAGCACAGATACGCAGTATTTT. The whole variable domain, remainder taken from reference TRBV2 and TRBJ2-3, is EPEVTQTPSHQVTQMGQEVILRCVPISNHLYFYWYRQILGQKVEFLVSFYNNEISEKSEIFDDQFSVERPDGSNFTLKIRSTKLEDSAMYFCASSKDRFSTDTQYFGPGTRLTVL.

CDR3 sequence reads: CASSTGWDQPQHF. The CDR3 DNA reads TGTGCCAGCTCGACAGGGTGGGATCAGCCCCAGCATTTT. The chain joins TRBV19 to TRBJ1-5, with TRBD1 matching 7 bases. J lost 5 bases, V lost 9 bases, and 7 bases had no gene match. Germline CDR1 and CDR2: LNHDA and SQIVND (reference sequence). This CDR3 has 13 residues.

The chain joins TRBV7-9 to TRBJ2-7; D gene unclear. Trimming cost V 1 base and J 4 bases, with 5 bases left between them. From germline, CDR1 is SEHNR and CDR2 FQNEAQ (reference sequence). The CDR3 runs to 12 residues. The DNA for the CDR3 is TGTGCCAGCAGCTTAGGCGCGTACGAGCAGTACTTC. It yields the protein CASSLGAYEQYF. Filled out from reference TRBV7-9 and TRBJ2-7, the complete variable domain reads DTGVSQNPRHKITKRGQNVTFRCDPISEHNRLYWYRQTLGQGPEFLTYFQNEAQLEKSRLLSDRFSAERPKGSFSTLEIQRTEQGDSAMYLCASSLGAYEQYFGPGTRLTVT.

This clone has only one observation. This chain connects TRBV19 to TRBJ2-1; 12 nucleotides line up with TRBD2. V shed 8 bases, J shed 0 bases, and the junction held 2 bases outside the gene matches. CDR1 is LNHDA, CDR2 SQIVND, per germline (reference sequence). The CDR3 length is 15 residues. The CDR3 is CASATSGSSYNEQFF. The DNA of the CDR3 is TGTGCCAGTGCGACTAGCGGGAGCTCCTACAATGAGCAGTTCTTC.

This CDR3 reads CASSEDGGAEAFF. The CDR3 nucleotides read TGTGCCAGCAGTGAAGACGGAGGGGCTGAAGCTTTCTTT. The chain couples TRBV6-1 to TRBJ1-1, with D possibly matching TRBD1 (5 bases). Per germline, CDR1 MNHNS and CDR2 SASEGT. The CDR3 runs to 13 residues. The V gene lost 1 base and the J gene lost 6 bases, with 9 bases spanning the gap.

The rearrangement joins TRBV20-1 to TRBJ1-1; D remains ambiguous. V gave up 4 bases and J gave up 2 bases, with 5 bases separating them. The CDR3 has 11 amino acids. Germline loops: CDR1 DFQATT, CDR2 SNEGSKA (reference sequence). The CDR3 sequence is CSAMRNTEAFF. Here the CDR3 DNA reads TGCAGTGCTATGAGAAACACTGAAGCTTTCTTT.

This chain connects TRBV19 to TRBJ2-7; maybe TRBD1 (6 bases). Trimming removed 3 bases from V and 5 bases from J, with 11 bases in between. The germline gives CDR1 LNHDA, CDR2 SQIVND (reference sequence). The CDR3 length is 13 residues. In DNA form, the CDR3 reads TGTGCCAGTAGTATCAACAGGGACCACGAGCAGTACTTC. Translation: CASSINRDHEQYF.

This rearrangement joins TRBV2 to TRBJ2-7; 9 positions match TRBD2. Germline CDR1 SNHLY, CDR2 FYNNEI. This CDR3 is 16 amino acids long. V was pared by 7 bases and J by 1 base, with 11 bases of the junction left unmatched. The CDR3 region has the DNA TGTGCCAGCACCGCATCGACTAGCGGAGCTTCCTACGAGCAGTACTTC. Its protein product is CASTASTSGASYEQYF.

This sequence joins TRBV15 and TRBJ2-5; a weak D match, TRBD2 (6 bases). CDR1 is LNHNV, CDR2 YYDKDF, per germline (reference sequence). The CDR3 consists of 14 residues. The V end was cut by 5 bases, the J end by 1 base, with 11 bases between. The CDR3 DNA follows: TGTGCCACCAGCGGTGGGGGGTTCCAAGAGACCCAGTACTTC. The encoded protein is CATSGGGFQETQYF.

The CDR3 loop reads CASSEGDRGARVGETQYF. The CDR3 DNA is TGTGCCAGCAGCGAGGGTGACAGGGGGGCTCGAGTCGGAGAGACCCAGTACTTC. This chain connects TRBV7-9 to TRBJ2-5; the match to TRBD1 covers 9 bases. The J segment lost 4 bases and the V segment lost 5 bases, leaving 17 bases of the junction unmatched. Germline values: CDR1 SEHNR, CDR2 FQNEAQ (reference sequence). CDR3 size: 18 residues. Full variable domain (remainder filled in from reference TRBV7-9 and TRBJ2-5): DTGVSQNPRHKITKRGQNVTFRCDPISEHNRLYWYRQTLGQGPEFLTYFQNEAQLEKSRLLSDRFSAERPKGSFSTLEIQRTEQGDSAMYLCASSEGDRGARVGETQYFGPGTRLLVL.